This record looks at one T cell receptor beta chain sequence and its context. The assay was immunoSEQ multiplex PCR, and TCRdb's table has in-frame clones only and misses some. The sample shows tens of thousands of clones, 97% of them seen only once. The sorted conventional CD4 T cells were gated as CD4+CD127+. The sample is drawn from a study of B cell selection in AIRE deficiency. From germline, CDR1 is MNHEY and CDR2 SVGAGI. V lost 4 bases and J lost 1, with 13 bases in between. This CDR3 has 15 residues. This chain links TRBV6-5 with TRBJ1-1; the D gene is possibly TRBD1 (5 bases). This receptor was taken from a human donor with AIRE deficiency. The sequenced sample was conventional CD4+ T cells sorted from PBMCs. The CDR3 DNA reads TGTGCCAGCAGTTCCCCGGGACGGAAGAACACTGAAGCTTTCTTT. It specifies CASSSPGRKNTEAFF.